This TCR beta chain was captured by sequencing in a study of T cells in Graves' hyperthyroidism and ophthalmopathy. Patients showing uncontrolled infection, other autoimmune disease, pregnancy or lactation were ineligible. RNA transcripts provided the source from which TCR beta CDR3 regions were amplified. First-round RT-PCR with HTBI primers amplified the TCR CDR3 region. TCRdb used MiXCR to reprocess the multiplex PCR reads, holding one entry per CDR3 protein. This sample has over 350,000 distinct CDR3 sequences, with roughly 15% found just once. This clonotype appeared many times. The germline CDR1 and CDR2 sequences are SGHRS and YFSETQ. Unmatched junction bases numbered 9, after V lost 3 bases and J lost 7 bases. This CDR3 has 14 amino acids.

The origin of this receptor is a man aged 18 to 30 with Graves' ophthalmopathy. The sample consisted of blood. This sequence joins TRBV5-1 and TRBJ1-1; 7 nucleotides align to TRBD1. CDR3 nucleotides: TGCGCCAGCAGCTCCGACACCAGGGGGAGTGAAGCTTTCTTT. Translated, it gives CASSSDTRGSEAFF.